Below, 10 T cell receptor beta chains from the same sample are listed, as sequenced in a study of blood T cell repertoires in COVID-19. Clones were sequenced by immunoSEQ multiplex PCR, and TCRdb holds only the in-frame ones, with some missing. This sample has 70,000 to 80,000 clones, with roughly 84% found just once. Sequenced: peripheral blood. The receptors come from a human donor in a cohort sampled during active COVID-19.

The CDR3 loop reads CASSPIWGGAETQYF. CDR3 DNA sequence: TGTGCCAGCAGCCCAATTTGGGGGGGGGCGGAGACCCAGTACTTC. This chain links TRBV3-1 (or the pseudogene TRBV3-2) with TRBJ2-5; D perhaps matches TRBD2 (7 bases). Germline V gene lookup returns CDR1 LGHDT and CDR2 YNNKEL (reference sequence). Trimming took 4 bases from V and 5 from J, leaving 17 bases between them. The CDR3 totals 15 residues.

The rearrangement joins TRBV6-5 to TRBJ1-5; 10 bases line up with TRBD1. Germline V gene data show CDR1 as MNHEY and CDR2 as SVGAGI. Unmatched junction bases numbered 3, after V lost 6 bases and J lost 1 base. The CDR3 totals 15 residues. The CDR3 nucleotides are TGTGCCAGCAGACCGACAGGGGGCAGCAATCAGCCCCAGCATTTT. Residues: CASRPTGGSNQPQHF.

The rearrangement links TRBV29-1 to TRBJ1-2, with 7 bases that match TRBD1. The CDR3 is made up of 13 amino acids. CDR1 SQVTM and CDR2 ANQGSEA come from the germline V gene. V gave up 4 bases and J gave up 3 bases; unmatched junction bases: 5. Here the CDR3 reads CSVAPGTDYGYTF. In DNA, the CDR3 is TGCAGCGTTGCGCCCGGGACAGACTATGGCTACACCTTC.

CDR3 in amino acids: CASSYSGGSAGNTIYF. The CDR3 DNA reads TGTGCCAGCAGTTACTCGGGGGGGAGTGCTGGAAACACCATATATTTT. The rearrangement links TRBV6-6 to TRBJ1-3, with a possible D match to TRBD1 (5 bases). Germline CDR1 reads MNHNY; CDR2 reads SVGAGI (reference sequence). This CDR3 contains 16 residues. V lost 0 bases to trimming and J lost 2 bases, with 11 bases between them.

The chain couples TRBV5-1 to TRBJ1-2, with TRBD1 as a possible D gene (5 bases). The germline V gene encodes CDR1 SGHRS and CDR2 YFSETQ. V gave up 4 bases and J gave up 8 bases, with 15 bases separating them. The CDR3 contains 13 residues. Here the CDR3 reads CASSLPEGRGYTF. The CDR3 DNA reads TGCGCCAGCAGCCTCCCGGAGGGGCGAGGCTACACCTTC. Full variable domain (rest looked up from reference TRBV5-1 and TRBJ1-2): KAGVTQTPRYLIKTRGQQVTLSCSPISGHRSVSWYQQTPGQGLQFLFEYFSETQRNKGNFPGRFSGRQFSNSRSEMNVSTLELGDSALYLCASSLPEGRGYTFGSGTRLTVV.

The chain couples TRBV2 to TRBJ2-3; no reliable D call. Trimming left V 11 bases short and J 2 bases short, with 8 bases between. The CDR3 has 11 amino acids. Germline CDR1 is SNHLY and CDR2 is FYNNEI. DNA of the CDR3: TGTGCCTCAGGTCCCACAGATACGCAGTATTTT. Translated: CASGPTDTQYF. Filled out from reference TRBV2 and TRBJ2-3, the complete variable domain reads EPEVTQTPSHQVTQMGQEVILRCVPISNHLYFYWYRQILGQKVEFLVSFYNNEISEKSEIFDDQFSVERPDGSNFTLKIRSTKLEDSAMYFCASGPTDTQYFGPGTRLTVL.

This chain connects TRBV28 to TRBJ1-5, with D perhaps TRBD1 (5 bases). V lost 7 bases, J lost 5 bases, and 15 bases lay in between. CDR1 MDHEN and CDR2 SYDVKM come from the germline V gene. CDR3 size: 14 residues. CDR3 sequence (DNA): TGTGCCAGCATAAACCGGGGGGGGGATCAGCCCCAGCATTTT. Protein product: CASINRGGDQPQHF. Together with reference TRBV28 and TRBJ1-5, the CDR3 gives the full variable domain: DVKVTQSSRYLVKRTGEKVFLECVQDMDHENMFWYRQDPGLGLRLIYFSYDVKMKEKGDIPEGYSVSREKKERFSLILESASTNQTSMYLCASINRGGDQPQHFGDGTRLSIL.

This chain links TRBV21-1 with TRBJ1-1; the DNA was not compared with TRBD1, the D call given in the table. TRBV21-1 is a documented pseudogene. The CDR3 spans 15 residues. The CDR3 DNA is TGTGCCAGCAGGCCCGCGCAGGGGGCCAGCACTGAAGCTTTCTTT. It encodes CASRPAQGASTEAFF.

CDR3 DNA: TGTGCCAGCAGCTTAGGGACTAGGGACGACGAGCAGTACTTC. Its protein is CASSLGTRDDEQYF. The V gene is TRBV5-5, the J gene TRBJ2-7; TRBD2 agrees at 8 bases. The CDR3 is made up of 14 amino acids. The V gene's germline CDR1 is SGHKS and CDR2 YYEKEE (reference sequence). V was pared by 2 bases and J by 5 bases, with 6 bases of the junction left unmatched.

This chain joins TRBV5-6 and TRBJ2-5; D perhaps matches TRBD1 (5 bases). The CDR3 is made up of 15 amino acids. Germline loops: CDR1 SGHDT, CDR2 YYEEEE. The CDR3 is CASSVGARIQETQYF. DNA of the CDR3: TGTGCTTCCTCGGTTGGGGCAAGGATCCAAGAGACCCAGTACTTC.